Reported below is one T cell receptor (beta chain). The data stem from a study of blood T cell repertoires in COVID-19. Study details: The samples span acute and convalescent COVID-19 from the United States, Italy and Spain. T cells, B-cell-depleted T cells, or PBMCs provided the cDNA or gDNA that served as material.

The J segment lost 3 bases and the V segment lost 6 bases, leaving 3 bases of the junction unmatched. Germline CDR1 and CDR2: MNHEY and SVGAGI. This CDR3 has 14 amino acids. Only in-frame clones appear in the TCRdb table, and some are missing; sequencing was by immunoSEQ multiplex PCR. The sample gives approximately 150,000 clones, around 84% of which show up once; 2.5% to 3% is in the top ten. Enrolled during active infection, Seattle patients were then followed longitudinally. This sequence was found in a woman of 80 years or more with COVID-19, enrolled during active disease. The chain has TRBV6-5 and TRBJ2-7; 12 bases match TRBD2. Material: peripheral blood. This chain's CDR3 is CASSRTSGVYEQYF. The DNA for the CDR3 is TGTGCCAGCAGCCGGACTAGCGGGGTCTACGAGCAGTACTTC.